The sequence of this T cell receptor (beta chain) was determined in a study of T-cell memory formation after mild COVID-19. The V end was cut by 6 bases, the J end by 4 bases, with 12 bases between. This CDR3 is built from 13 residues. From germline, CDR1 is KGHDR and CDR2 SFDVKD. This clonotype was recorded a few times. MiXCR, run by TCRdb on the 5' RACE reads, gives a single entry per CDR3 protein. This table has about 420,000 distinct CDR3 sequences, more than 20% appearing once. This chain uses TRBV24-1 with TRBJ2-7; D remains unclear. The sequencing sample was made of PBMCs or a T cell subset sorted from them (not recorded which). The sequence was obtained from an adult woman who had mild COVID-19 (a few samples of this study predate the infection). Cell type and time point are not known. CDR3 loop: CATSTSPGYEQYF. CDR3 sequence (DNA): TGTGCCACCAGTACTTCTCCCGGATACGAGCAGTACTTC.